One and the same sample provided the 31 T cell receptor beta chains below, sequenced in a study of shared clonotypes between healthy human individuals. Repertoires were generated with immunoSEQ multiplex PCR, while TCRdb's copy carries only in-frame clones and drops some. Of around 700,000 clones in the sample, around 72% were seen once. Sequencing input: memory CD4+ T cells sorted from blood. Subset in this sample: CD45RA-negative fraction. The source is a woman between 25 and 40 years old in good health.

The chain links TRBV4-2 to TRBJ2-1, with D possibly matching TRBD2 (6 bases). Germline lookup yields CDR1 LGHNA and CDR2 YNFKEQ. Trimming took off 4 bases at V and 5 bases at J, with 15 bases between the two ends. The CDR3 loop spans 15 amino acids. CDR3 sequence: CASSPRGGTDNEQFF. CDR3 coding DNA: TGTGCCAGCAGCCCCCGGGGCGGGACCGACAATGAGCAGTTCTTC.

This clone was recorded only once. The genes are TRBV19 and TRBJ2-5; weak D call: TRBD1 (5 bases). CDR1 is LNHDA, CDR2 SQIVND, per germline (reference sequence). This CDR3 comprises 14 residues. The V and J ends lost 8 bases and 4 bases respectively, with 17 bases between them. CDR3 in amino acids: CASRRTPTTETQYF. DNA of the CDR3: TGTGCCAGTCGCCGGACACCTACGACAGAGACCCAGTACTTC.

The chain links TRBV10-3 to TRBJ1-5, with D maybe TRBD1 (6 bases). This CDR3 has 14 residues. Trimming took off 6 bases at V and 3 bases at J, with 12 bases between the two ends. The germline V gene has CDR1 ENHRY and CDR2 SYGVKD. Written as DNA, the CDR3 is TGTGCCATCAGCGTGGACAGTCACAATCAGCCCCAGCATTTT. Its translation: CAISVDSHNQPQHF.

This clone was picked up a small number of times. The gene calls are TRBV6-5 and TRBJ1-1; a possible D gene is TRBD1 (6 bases). V lost 2 bases, J lost 4 bases, and 8 bases lay in between. CDR1 MNHEY and CDR2 SVGAGI come from the germline V gene. The CDR3 contains 13 residues. CDR3 in amino acids: CASSYLTGTEAFF. CDR3 in DNA: TGTGCCAGCAGTTACCTGACAGGCACTGAAGCTTTCTTT.

J is TRBJ1-4 and V is TRBV28; no clear D gene. The germline CDR1 and CDR2 sequences are MDHEN and SYDVKM. The CDR3 extends over 15 amino acids. The V and J ends lost 4 bases and 0 bases respectively, with 9 bases between them. The CDR3 loop is CASSSLGATNEKLFF. CDR3 coding DNA: TGTGCCAGCAGTTCCCTCGGCGCAACTAATGAAAAACTGTTTTTT.

The chain has TRBV19 and TRBJ2-2; no clear D. Germline CDR1 and CDR2: LNHDA and SQIVND (reference sequence). The CDR3 runs to 15 residues. V was pared by 5 bases and J by 1 base, with 11 bases between. The CDR3 reads CASSPDPRNTGELFF. CDR3 DNA sequence: TGTGCCAGTAGTCCCGACCCCAGGAACACCGGGGAGCTGTTTTTT.

This rearrangement joins TRBV6-6 to TRBJ2-5, with D perhaps matching TRBD1 (6 bases). The germline V gene has CDR1 MNHNY and CDR2 SVGAGI (reference sequence). The CDR3 has 11 residues. Trimming shortened V by 7 bases and J by 5 bases, and 8 bases separated the two germline ends. The DNA for the CDR3 is TGTGCCAGCACAGGGGTCGAGACCCAGTACTTC. Translated, it gives CASTGVETQYF.

The chain links TRBV4-2 to TRBJ2-5, with 7 bases lining up with TRBD2. The junction had 8 bases not matched to a gene; V was cut back by 0 bases and J by 1 base. CDR3 size: 17 residues. Germline loops: CDR1 LGHNA, CDR2 YNFKEQ. CDR3 nucleotide sequence: TGTGCCAGCAGCCAAGAACCGCCGGGACTATCCCAAGAGACCCAGTACTTC. Encoded protein: CASSQEPPGLSQETQYF.

J is TRBJ1-2 and V is TRBV19; D is uncertain. In germline, CDR1 is LNHDA, CDR2 SQIVND (reference sequence). The CDR3 sequence is 13 residues long. Trimming left V 3 bases short and J 3 bases short, with 8 bases between. CDR3 sequence reads: CASSIDGDYGYTF. CDR3 in DNA: TGTGCCAGTAGTATCGACGGGGACTATGGCTACACCTTC.

The chain uses TRBV13 and TRBJ2-3, with 15 nucleotides matching TRBD2. V lost 5 bases, J lost 2 bases, and 5 bases stayed unmatched. Per the germline V gene, CDR1 is PRHDT and CDR2 is FYEKMQ (reference sequence). The CDR3 is 17 residues long. CDR3: CASSRGLAGGITDTQYF. The CDR3 nucleotides are TGTGCCAGCAGCCGCGGACTAGCGGGAGGGATCACAGATACGCAGTATTTT.

Turning to this clone: The likely explanation is a read error, given a far larger clone one base away. Different DNA sequences within this sample yield the same CDR3. V usage is TRBV5-1 and J usage is TRBJ1-5; D unresolved. The CDR3 spans 14 residues. V was cut by 4 bases and J by 6 bases, with 14 bases left in between. Germline CDR1 is SGHRS and CDR2 is YFSETQ. This chain's CDR3 is CASSLMTGFQPQHF. CDR3 in DNA: TGCGCCAGCAGCCTCATGACCGGGTTTCAGCCCCAGCATTTT. The variable domain in full, with the rest retrieved from reference TRBV5-1 and TRBJ1-5, is KAGVTQTPRYLIKTRGQQVTLSCSPISGHRSVSWYQQTPGQGLQFLFEYFSETQRNKGNFPGRFSGRQFSNSRSEMNVSTLELGDSALYLCASSLMTGFQPQHFGDGTRLSIL.

V is TRBV19 and J is TRBJ2-1; D is undetermined. Trimming pared 5 bases from V and 0 bases from J, leaving 17 bases between. The germline gives CDR1 LNHDA, CDR2 SQIVND (reference sequence). This CDR3 is built from 17 residues. CDR3 in DNA: TGTGCCAGTAGTCCCCTCCGGCAGTCACTCTCCTACAATGAGCAGTTCTTC. Protein product: CASSPLRQSLSYNEQFF. The whole variable domain, remainder taken from reference TRBV19 and TRBJ2-1, is DGGITQSPKYLFRKEGQNVTLSCEQNLNHDAMYWYRQDPGQGLRLIYYSQIVNDFQKGDIAEGYSVSREKKESFPLTVTSAQKNPTAFYLCASSPLRQSLSYNEQFFGPGTRLTVL.

V is TRBV9 and J is TRBJ2-1, with 13 bases identical to TRBD2. After removal of 3 bases from V and 8 bases from J, the junction contained 5 bases not matched to a gene. Germline V gives CDR1 SGDLS, CDR2 YYNGEE. This CDR3 is built from 15 residues. The CDR3 DNA reads as TGTGCCAGCAGCGGGACTAGCGGGAGTTCCTATGAGCAGTTCTTC. This encodes CASSGTSGSSYEQFF.

The CDR3 sequence: CASSSRSGPSTDTQYF. The CDR3 DNA sequence: TGTGCCAGTAGTAGCAGATCAGGTCCTAGCACAGATACGCAGTATTTT. This chain links TRBV19 with TRBJ2-3; no clear D. V was cut by 4 bases and J by 0 bases, with 14 bases left in between. CDR3 size: 16 residues. The V gene's germline CDR1 is LNHDA and CDR2 SQIVND (reference sequence).

Of note for this clone: A much larger clone lies a single base off, so this may be a read error. Distinct nucleotide sequences in the sample also encode this CDR3. The CDR3 DNA reads TGTGCCAGCAGCTCCCAGAGGGACACTGAAGCTTTCTTT. Translation: CASSSQRDTEAFF. J is TRBJ1-1 and V is TRBV11-1; no clear D gene. Trimming took 4 bases from V and 3 from J, leaving 9 bases between them. Germline V gene data show CDR1 as SGHAT and CDR2 as FQDESV (reference sequence). This CDR3 is built from 13 residues.

The chain recombines TRBV27 with TRBJ2-6; either TRBD1 or TRBD2 may supply D (5 bases each). The CDR3 extends over 14 amino acids. V dropped 7 bases and J dropped 3 bases, with 10 bases sitting between them. Looked up from germline, CDR1 is MNHEY and CDR2 is SMNVEV (reference sequence). This CDR3 is CASTPGSGANVLTF. The CDR3 nucleotides read TGTGCCAGCACCCCAGGGAGTGGGGCCAACGTCCTGACTTTC.

This clone was seen a handful of times. V and J are TRBV7-2 and TRBJ2-1; D remains unclear. CDR1 is SGHTA, CDR2 FQGNSA, per germline. The CDR3 length is 13 residues. V shed 3 bases and J shed 6 bases, with 9 bases lying between them. The DNA for the CDR3 is TGTGCCAGCAGCTTTGAAGTTCCCAATGAGCAGTTCTTC. It translates to CASSFEVPNEQFF.

The chain has TRBV30 and TRBJ1-4; no definite D call. V lost 0 bases and J 2 bases, leaving 7 bases between the germline ends. The CDR3 consists of 14 residues. CDR1 and CDR2 (germline): GTSNPN, SVGIG (reference sequence). As DNA, the CDR3 is TGTGCCTGGAGTGTATCCGTTACTAATGAAAAACTGTTTTTT. Its translation: CAWSVSVTNEKLFF.

The rearrangement uses TRBV2 and TRBJ2-3; no definite D call. CDR3 length: 11 amino acids. Germline V gene lookup returns CDR1 SNHLY and CDR2 FYNNEI. Trimming left V 6 bases short and J 6 bases short, with 7 bases between. The CDR3 DNA reads TGTGCCAGCAGATCGGCGGATACGCAGTATTTT. Residues: CASRSADTQYF.

This chain connects TRBV27 to TRBJ2-7, with TRBD1 matching 10 bases. The CDR3 loop spans 16 amino acids. The V gene's germline CDR1 is MNHEY and CDR2 SMNVEV (reference sequence). Trimming at V came to 5 bases and at J to 3 bases, leaving 10 bases not matched to a gene. CDR3 DNA: TGTGCCAGCAGTCCTCAAGGACAGGGGGGCTACTACGAGCAGTACTTC. This translates into CASSPQGQGGYYEQYF.

J is TRBJ2-7 and V is TRBV11-2; 13 nucleotides align to TRBD2. The V gene end was trimmed by 1 base and the J gene end by 1 base; junction bases not matched to a gene: 7. The germline V gene encodes CDR1 SGHAT and CDR2 FQNNGV. The CDR3 loop spans 18 amino acids. The CDR3 DNA reads as TGTGCCAGCAGCTTAGGAACTGGGACTAGCGGGGCTTCCTACGAGCAGTACTTC. Its protein product is CASSLGTGTSGASYEQYF.

This chain joins TRBV29-1 and TRBJ2-1; the match to TRBD2 covers 7 bases. Germline assignment: CDR1 SQVTM and CDR2 ANQGSEA. V lost 5 bases and J lost 7; bases outside the gene matches: 5. CDR3 length equals 12 residues. This CDR3 reads CSVSAGDNEQFF. In nucleotides, the CDR3 is TGCAGCGTTTCGGCGGGAGATAATGAGCAGTTCTTC.

The J gene is TRBJ2-7, the V gene TRBV18; TRBD1 agrees at 7 bases. The CDR3 spans 15 residues. CDR1 and CDR2 from the germline V gene are KGHSH and LQKENI. V gave up 6 bases and J gave up 3 bases; unmatched junction bases: 11. CDR3 coding DNA: TGTGCCAGCTCCCCTTTAGGGGACAGCTACTACGAGCAGTACTTC. The encoded protein is CASSPLGDSYYEQYF.

This clone was counted a single time. The chain is built from TRBV27 and TRBJ1-1; 7 bases match TRBD1. V shed 8 bases and J 4 bases; nucleotides not matched to a gene: 4. Germline CDR1 and CDR2: MNHEY and SMNVEV (reference sequence). This CDR3 contains 12 residues. The CDR3 DNA sequence: TGTGCCAGCCGCGGGACAGCCACTGAAGCTTTCTTT. This translates into CASRGTATEAFF.

The chain employs TRBV30 and TRBJ2-7; TRBD2 matches at 10 bases. V lost 3 bases and J lost 6; bases outside the gene matches: 17. This CDR3 comprises 17 residues. Germline-derived CDR1 and CDR2 are GTSNPN and SVGIG (reference sequence). CDR3: CAWRRQAGGRLSSEQYF. The CDR3 bases are TGTGCCTGGAGAAGGCAAGCGGGAGGGCGCCTAAGTTCCGAGCAGTACTTC.

The CDR3 loop reads CASSFLAGGMGEQYF. The CDR3 coding sequence is TGTGCCAGCAGCTTCCTAGCGGGAGGCATGGGGGAGCAGTACTTC. The chain recombines TRBV7-2 with TRBJ2-7; 11 nucleotides match TRBD2. J gave up 7 bases and V 3 bases, and 8 bases lay outside the gene matches. Per the germline V gene, CDR1 is SGHTA and CDR2 is FQGNSA. The CDR3 has 15 amino acids.

This clone was picked up many times. This sample also contains other DNA sequences that code for the same CDR3. The chain carries TRBV5-1 and TRBJ2-1; 7 bases agree with TRBD1. CDR3 length: 15 amino acids. Germline values: CDR1 SGHRS, CDR2 YFSETQ. Trimming cost V 4 bases and J 7 bases; bases outside gene matches: 11. The CDR3 sequence is CASSPDRVGRNEQFF. DNA of the CDR3: TGCGCCAGCAGCCCCGACAGGGTAGGTCGGAATGAGCAGTTCTTC.

J is TRBJ1-5 and V is TRBV21-1; whether TRBD1, the table's D call, matches the DNA was not checked. TRBV21-1 is given as a pseudogene. CDR3 length: 15 residues. The CDR3 region has the DNA TGTGCCAGCAGCAAAGAAGGAGGGGGCTGTCAGCCCCAGCATTTT. Translating it yields CASSKEGGGCQPQHF.

This chain connects TRBV7-2 to TRBJ2-7; 12 bases line up with TRBD2. The CDR3 sequence is 15 residues long. Germline lookup yields CDR1 SGHTA and CDR2 FQGNSA. Trimming removed 5 bases from V and 4 bases from J; junction bases left unmatched: 6. CDR3 region: CASSNLAGGRYEQYF. CDR3 DNA: TGTGCCAGCAGCAACCTAGCGGGAGGGAGGTACGAGCAGTACTTC.

The chain recombines TRBV28 with TRBJ2-3; TRBD2 matches at 10 bases. Germline V gene sequence: CDR1 MDHEN, CDR2 SYDVKM. This CDR3 contains 17 residues. The ends lost 5 bases at V and 2 bases at J; junction bases unmatched: 10. As DNA, the CDR3 is TGTGCCAGCAGTAGAAGGGCTAGCGGGAGACACACAGATACGCAGTATTTT. Translating it yields CASSRRASGRHTDTQYF.

This chain connects TRBV5-1 to TRBJ2-5; 12 positions agree with TRBD2. V lost 5 bases to trimming and J lost 5 bases; unmatched junction nucleotides: 7. The CDR3 has 15 amino acids. Germline V gene data show CDR1 as SGHRS and CDR2 as YFSETQ. CDR3 nucleotide sequence: TGCGCCAGCAGTCTAGCGGGAGGGAGGGAGGAGACCCAGTACTTC. This codes for CASSLAGGREETQYF.